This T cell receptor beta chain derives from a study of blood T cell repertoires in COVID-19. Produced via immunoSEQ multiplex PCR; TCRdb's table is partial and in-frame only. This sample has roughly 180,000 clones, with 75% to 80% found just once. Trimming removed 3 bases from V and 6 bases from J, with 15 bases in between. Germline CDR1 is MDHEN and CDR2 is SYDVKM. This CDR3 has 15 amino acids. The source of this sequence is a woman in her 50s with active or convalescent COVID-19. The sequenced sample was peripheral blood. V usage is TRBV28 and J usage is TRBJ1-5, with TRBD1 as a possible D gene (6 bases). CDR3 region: CASSFLIRGFQPQHF. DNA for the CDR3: TGTGCCAGCAGTTTTTTGATCAGGGGTTTTCAGCCCCAGCATTTT.